This note documents a single T cell receptor beta chain sequence. This sample is drawn from a study of shared clonotypes between healthy human individuals. The CDR3 runs 16 residues. Per germline, CDR1 SGHTA and CDR2 FQGNSA. The V and J ends lost 5 bases and 0 bases, in that order; junction bases with no gene match: 10. Clones were sequenced by immunoSEQ multiplex PCR, and TCRdb holds only the in-frame ones, with some missing. The sample yields around 2,000,000 clones, 95% seen once. This chain connects TRBV7-2 to TRBJ2-7; TRBD1 matches at 7 bases. The receptor was derived from a man between 18 and 35 years old in good health. Sequencing was performed on naive CD4+ T cells sorted from blood. The sample's subset: CD45RA+ positively selected. CDR3 nucleotides: TGTGCCAGCAGCGATCGACAGGGTAGCCTCTCCTACGAGCAGTACTTC. The encoded protein is CASSDRQGSLSYEQYF.